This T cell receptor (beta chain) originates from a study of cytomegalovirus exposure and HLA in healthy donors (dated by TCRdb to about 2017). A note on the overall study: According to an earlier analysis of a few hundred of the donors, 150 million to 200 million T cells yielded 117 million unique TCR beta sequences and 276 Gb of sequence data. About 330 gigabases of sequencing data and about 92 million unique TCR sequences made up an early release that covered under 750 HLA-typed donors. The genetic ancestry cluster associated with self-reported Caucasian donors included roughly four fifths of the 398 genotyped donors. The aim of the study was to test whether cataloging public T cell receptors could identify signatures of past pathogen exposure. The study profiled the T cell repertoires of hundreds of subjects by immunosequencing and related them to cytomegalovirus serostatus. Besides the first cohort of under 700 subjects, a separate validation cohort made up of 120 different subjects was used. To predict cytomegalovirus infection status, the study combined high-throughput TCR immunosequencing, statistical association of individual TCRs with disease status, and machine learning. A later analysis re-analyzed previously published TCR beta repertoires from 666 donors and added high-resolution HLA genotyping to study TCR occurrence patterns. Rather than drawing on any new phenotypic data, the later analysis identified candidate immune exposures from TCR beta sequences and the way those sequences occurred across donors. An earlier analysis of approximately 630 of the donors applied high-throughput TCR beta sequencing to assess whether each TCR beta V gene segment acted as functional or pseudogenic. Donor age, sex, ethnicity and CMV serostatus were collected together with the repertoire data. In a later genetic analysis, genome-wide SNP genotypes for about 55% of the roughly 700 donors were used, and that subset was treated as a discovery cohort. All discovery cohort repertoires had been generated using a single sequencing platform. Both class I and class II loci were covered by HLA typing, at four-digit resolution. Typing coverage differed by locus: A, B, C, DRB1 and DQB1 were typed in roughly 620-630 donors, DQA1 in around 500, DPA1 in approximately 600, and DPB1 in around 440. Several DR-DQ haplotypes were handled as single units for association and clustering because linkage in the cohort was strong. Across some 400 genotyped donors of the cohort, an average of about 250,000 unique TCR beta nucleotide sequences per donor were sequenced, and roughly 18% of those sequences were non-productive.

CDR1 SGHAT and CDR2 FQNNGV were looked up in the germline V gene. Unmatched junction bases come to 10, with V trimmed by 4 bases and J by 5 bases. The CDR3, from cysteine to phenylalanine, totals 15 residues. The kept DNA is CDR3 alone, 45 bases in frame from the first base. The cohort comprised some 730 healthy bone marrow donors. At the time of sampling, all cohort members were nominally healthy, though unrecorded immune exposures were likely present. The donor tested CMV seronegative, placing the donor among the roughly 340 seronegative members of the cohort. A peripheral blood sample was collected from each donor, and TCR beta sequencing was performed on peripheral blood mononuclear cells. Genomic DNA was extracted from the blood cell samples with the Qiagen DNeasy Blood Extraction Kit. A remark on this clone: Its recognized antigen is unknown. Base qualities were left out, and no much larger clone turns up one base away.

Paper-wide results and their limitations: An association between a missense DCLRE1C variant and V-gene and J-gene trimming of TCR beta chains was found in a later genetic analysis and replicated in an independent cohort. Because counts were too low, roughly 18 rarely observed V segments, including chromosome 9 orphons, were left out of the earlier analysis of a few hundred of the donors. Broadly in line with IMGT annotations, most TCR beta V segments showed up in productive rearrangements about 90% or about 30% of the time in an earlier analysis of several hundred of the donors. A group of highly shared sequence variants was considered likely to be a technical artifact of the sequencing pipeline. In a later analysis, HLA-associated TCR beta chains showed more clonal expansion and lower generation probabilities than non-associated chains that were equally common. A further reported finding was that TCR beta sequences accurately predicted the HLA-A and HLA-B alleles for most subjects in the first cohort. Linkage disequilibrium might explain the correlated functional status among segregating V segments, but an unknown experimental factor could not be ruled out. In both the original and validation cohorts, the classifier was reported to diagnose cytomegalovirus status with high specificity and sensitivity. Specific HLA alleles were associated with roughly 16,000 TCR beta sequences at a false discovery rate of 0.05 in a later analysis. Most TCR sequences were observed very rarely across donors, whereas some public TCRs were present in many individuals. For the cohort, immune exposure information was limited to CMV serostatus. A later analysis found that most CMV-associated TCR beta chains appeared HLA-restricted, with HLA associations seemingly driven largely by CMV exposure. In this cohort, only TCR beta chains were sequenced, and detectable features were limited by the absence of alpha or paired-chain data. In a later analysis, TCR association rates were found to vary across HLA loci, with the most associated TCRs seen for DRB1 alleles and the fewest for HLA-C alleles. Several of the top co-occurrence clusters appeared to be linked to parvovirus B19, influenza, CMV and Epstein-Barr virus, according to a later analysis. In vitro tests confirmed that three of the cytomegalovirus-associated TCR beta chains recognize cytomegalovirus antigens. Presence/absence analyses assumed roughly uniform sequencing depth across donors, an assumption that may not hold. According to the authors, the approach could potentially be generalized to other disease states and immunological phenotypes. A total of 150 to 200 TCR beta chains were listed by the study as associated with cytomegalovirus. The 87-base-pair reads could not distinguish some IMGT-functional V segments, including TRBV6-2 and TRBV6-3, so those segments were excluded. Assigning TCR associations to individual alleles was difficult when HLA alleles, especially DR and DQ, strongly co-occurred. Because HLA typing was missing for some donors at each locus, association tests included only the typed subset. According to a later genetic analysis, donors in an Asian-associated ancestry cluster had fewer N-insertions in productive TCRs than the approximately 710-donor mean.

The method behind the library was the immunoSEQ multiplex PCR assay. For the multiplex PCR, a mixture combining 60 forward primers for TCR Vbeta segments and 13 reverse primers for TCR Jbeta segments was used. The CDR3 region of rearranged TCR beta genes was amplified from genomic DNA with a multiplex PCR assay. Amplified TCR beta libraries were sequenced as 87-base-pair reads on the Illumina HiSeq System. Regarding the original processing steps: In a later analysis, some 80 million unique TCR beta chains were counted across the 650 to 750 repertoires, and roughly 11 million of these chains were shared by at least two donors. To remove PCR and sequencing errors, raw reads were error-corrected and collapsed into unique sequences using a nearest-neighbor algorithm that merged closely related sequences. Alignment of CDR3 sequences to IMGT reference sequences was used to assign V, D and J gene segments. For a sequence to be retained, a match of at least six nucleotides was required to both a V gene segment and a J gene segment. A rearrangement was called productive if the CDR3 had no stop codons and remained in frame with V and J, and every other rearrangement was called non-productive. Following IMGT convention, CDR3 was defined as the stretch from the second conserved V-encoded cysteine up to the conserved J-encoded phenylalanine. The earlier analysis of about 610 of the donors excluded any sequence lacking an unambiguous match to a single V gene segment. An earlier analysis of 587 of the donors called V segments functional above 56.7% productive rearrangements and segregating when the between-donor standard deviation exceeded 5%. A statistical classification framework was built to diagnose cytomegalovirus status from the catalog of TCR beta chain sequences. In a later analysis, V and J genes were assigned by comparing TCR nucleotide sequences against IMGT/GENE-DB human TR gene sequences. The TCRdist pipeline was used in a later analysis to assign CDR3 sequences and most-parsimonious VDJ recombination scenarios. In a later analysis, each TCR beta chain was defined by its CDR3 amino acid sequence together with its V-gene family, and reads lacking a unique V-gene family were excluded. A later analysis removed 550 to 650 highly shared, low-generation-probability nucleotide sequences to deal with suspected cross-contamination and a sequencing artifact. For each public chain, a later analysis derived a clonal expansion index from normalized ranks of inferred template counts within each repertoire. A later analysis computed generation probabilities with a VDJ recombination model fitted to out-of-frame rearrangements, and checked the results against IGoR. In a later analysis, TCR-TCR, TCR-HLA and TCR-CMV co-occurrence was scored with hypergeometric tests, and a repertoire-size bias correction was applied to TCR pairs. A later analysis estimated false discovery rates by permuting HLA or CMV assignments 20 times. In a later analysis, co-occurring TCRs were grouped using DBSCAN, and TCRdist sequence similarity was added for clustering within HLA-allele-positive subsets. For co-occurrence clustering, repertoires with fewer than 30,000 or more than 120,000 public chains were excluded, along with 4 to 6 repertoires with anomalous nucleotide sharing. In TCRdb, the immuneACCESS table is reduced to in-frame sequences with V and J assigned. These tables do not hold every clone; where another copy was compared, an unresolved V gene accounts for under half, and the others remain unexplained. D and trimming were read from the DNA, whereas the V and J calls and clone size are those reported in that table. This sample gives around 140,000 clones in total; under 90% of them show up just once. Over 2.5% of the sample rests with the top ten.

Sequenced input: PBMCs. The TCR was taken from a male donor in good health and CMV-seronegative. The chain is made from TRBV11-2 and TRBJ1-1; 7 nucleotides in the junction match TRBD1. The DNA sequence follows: TGTGCCAGCAGCTCGGACAGACAGGGAAGAACTGAAGCTTTCTTT. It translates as CASSSDRQGRTEAFF.